This TCR beta chain was sequenced during a study of blood T cells in healthy people across ages. Study at large: Capturing about one barcoded beta molecule per two T cells was achieved by template switching. The study's findings and limits: Age advanced and TCR beta diversity per million T cells fell, roughly linearly. Long-lived donors exceeded aged donors in naive CD4+ cells and diversity.

A second PCR of 7 to 11 cycles used a sample-barcoded 5' primer and a J-beta primer mix. TCRdb redid the calling of the 5' RACE reads with MiXCR, one entry per CDR3 protein. This table has about 600,000 distinct CDR3 sequences, 40% to 50% appearing once. About this clonotype itself: The antigen is undetermined.

The source material was blood. The sequence was collected from a man older than 75 in good health.

As DNA, the CDR3 is TGCGCCAGCAGGGACAGCACGGCTGGCTACACCTTC. It translates to CASRDSTAGYTF. The genes are TRBV5-1 and TRBJ1-2, with D possibly TRBD1 on 6 matching bases. The CDR3 has 12 amino acids. V lost 5 bases and J 7 bases, leaving 12 bases between the germline ends. Per germline, CDR1 SGHRS and CDR2 YFSETQ.